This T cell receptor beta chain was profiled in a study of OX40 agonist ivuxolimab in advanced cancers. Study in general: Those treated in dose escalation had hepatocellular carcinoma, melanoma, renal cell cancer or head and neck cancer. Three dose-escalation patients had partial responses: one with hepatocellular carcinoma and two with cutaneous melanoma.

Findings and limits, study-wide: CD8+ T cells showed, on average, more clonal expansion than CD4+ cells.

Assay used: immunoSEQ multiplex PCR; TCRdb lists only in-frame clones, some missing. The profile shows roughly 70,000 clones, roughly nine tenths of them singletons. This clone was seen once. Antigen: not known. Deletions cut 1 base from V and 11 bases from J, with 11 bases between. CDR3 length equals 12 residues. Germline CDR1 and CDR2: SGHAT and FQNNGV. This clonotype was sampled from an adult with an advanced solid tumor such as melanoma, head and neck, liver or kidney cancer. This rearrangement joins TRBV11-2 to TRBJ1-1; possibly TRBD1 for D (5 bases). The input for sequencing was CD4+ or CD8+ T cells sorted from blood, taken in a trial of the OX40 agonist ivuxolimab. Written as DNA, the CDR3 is TGTGCCAGCAGCTTAGGAGGGGATGTGGCTTTCTTT. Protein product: CASSLGGDVAFF.